Each of the 31 T cell receptor beta chains below was sequenced from the same sample in a study of T-cell memory formation after mild COVID-19 (dated by TCRdb to about 2021). The protocol used for the library was 5' RACE. The sequencer was an Illumina NovaSeq 6000. TCRdb applied fastp at Q25 and MiXCR to the public reads, then kept only in-frame beta chains. Entries that share a CDR3 protein sequence are merged under the most common genes and DNA. The sample contains about 560,000 distinct CDR3 sequences, roughly 18% of them found a single time. The leading ten clones occupy 12% of the sample. Sequenced: PBMCs or a T cell subset sorted from them (not recorded which). The receptors originated from an adult woman who had mild COVID-19 (a few samples of this study predate the infection). The sample titles of this study are shuffled in the database, so cell type and time point are left out; the donor was told from shared clones.

The chain carries TRBV7-9 and TRBJ1-4; a weak D match, TRBD1 (6 bases). CDR1 is SEHNR, CDR2 FQNEAQ, per germline (reference sequence). V lost 7 bases and J lost 4, with 13 bases in between. CDR3 length: 14 amino acids. CDR3 residues: CASTATGVNEKLFF. Here the CDR3 DNA reads TGTGCCAGCACCGCGACAGGAGTTAATGAAAAACTGTTTTTT. The variable domain in full, with the rest retrieved from reference TRBV7-9 and TRBJ1-4, is DTGVSQNPRHKITKRGQNVTFRCDPISEHNRLYWYRQTLGQGPEFLTYFQNEAQLEKSRLLSDRFSAERPKGSFSTLEIQRTEQGDSAMYLCASTATGVNEKLFFGSGTQLSVL.

The J gene is TRBJ1-5, the V gene TRBV10-3; D might be TRBD1 (5 bases). Trimming shortened V by 4 bases and J by 8 bases, and 9 bases separated the two germline ends. The germline V gene encodes CDR1 ENHRY and CDR2 SYGVKD. CDR3 size: 12 residues. The CDR3 reads CAISGSGKPQHF. CDR3 in DNA: TGTGCCATCAGTGGGTCAGGGAAGCCCCAGCATTTT.

In the case of this clonotype: One end of the junction is discordant with germline, which a read error may explain. This chain uses TRBV20-1 with TRBJ1-6; no reliable D call. CDR1 is DFQATT, CDR2 SNEGSKA, per germline (reference sequence). This CDR3 comprises 15 residues. Here the CDR3 DNA reads TGCAGTGCCAGAGAAGGTAAAGGGCGAGGTTCACCCCTCCACTTT. Encoded protein: CSAREGKGRGSPLHF.

The genes are TRBV7-9 and TRBJ2-5, with TRBD2 matching over 13 bases. V dropped 2 bases and J dropped 5; count of bases not matched to a gene: 5. This CDR3 has 16 residues. Germline assignment: CDR1 SEHNR and CDR2 FQNEAQ (reference sequence). The CDR3 loop is CASSLPGLAGEETQYF. In nucleotides, the CDR3 is TGTGCCAGCAGCTTACCCGGACTAGCGGGGGAGGAGACCCAGTACTTC.

The table lists this clonotype with a few counts. V and J are TRBV3-1 and TRBJ2-1, with TRBD1 matching 8 bases. The germline gives CDR1 LGHDT, CDR2 YNNKEL (reference sequence). The CDR3 covers 16 residues. J lost 7 bases, V lost 1 base, and 9 bases had no gene match. Written as DNA, the CDR3 is TGTGCCAGCAGCCAAGCTCGGACAGGGCTAAGAAATGAGCAGTTCTTC. It translates to CASSQARTGLRNEQFF.

J is TRBJ2-7 and V is TRBV12-3 or TRBV12-4, with 10 bases matching TRBD1. V shed 7 bases, J shed 7 bases, and the junction held 7 bases outside the gene matches. The CDR3 has 13 amino acids. The CDR3 DNA reads TGTGCCAGCACTTGGGGACAGGGGTATGAGCAGTACTTC. This codes for CASTWGQGYEQYF.

J is TRBJ1-5 and V is TRBV25-1; D is undetermined. The V and J ends lost 3 bases and 0 bases respectively, with 9 bases between them. CDR1 MGHDK and CDR2 SYGVNS come from the germline V gene. This CDR3 has 15 residues. CDR3: CASSDSTVSNQPQHF. Written as DNA, the CDR3 is TGTGCCAGCAGTGATAGTACGGTTAGCAATCAGCCCCAGCATTTT.

The chain uses TRBV13 and TRBJ2-5; TRBD2 is a possible D gene (6 bases). CDR1 and CDR2 (germline): PRHDT, FYEKMQ (reference sequence). The CDR3 covers 14 residues. The V end was cut by 7 bases, the J end by 0 bases, with 12 bases between. CDR3 loop: CASTSRDYQETQYF. CDR3 nucleotide sequence: TGTGCCAGCACCAGCCGGGACTACCAAGAGACCCAGTACTTC.

V gene TRBV11-2 combines with J gene TRBJ2-1; TRBD1 is a possible D gene (6 bases). Germline assignment: CDR1 SGHAT and CDR2 FQNNGV. CDR3 length: 16 amino acids. Trimming shortened V by 2 bases and J by 0 bases, and 11 bases separated the two germline ends. The CDR3 region is CASSLQGLSSYNEQFF. CDR3 bases: TGTGCCAGCAGCTTACAGGGGCTCAGCTCCTACAATGAGCAGTTCTTC.

Only a few counts were recorded for this clonotype. This rearrangement joins TRBV12-3 or TRBV12-4 to TRBJ1-1; D not resolved. V lost 1 base, J lost 3 bases, and 9 bases lay in between. This CDR3 has 14 amino acids. CDR3 region: CASSLESEYTEAFF. CDR3 bases: TGTGCCAGCAGTTTAGAGTCGGAGTACACTGAAGCTTTCTTT.

Only a few counts were recorded for this clonotype. The CDR3 is CASSRESRGSSYEQYF. CDR3 bases: TGTGCCAGCAGCCGCGAAAGCCGGGGAAGCTCCTACGAGCAGTACTTC. The chain carries TRBV3-1 and TRBJ2-7; a possible D gene is TRBD2 (5 bases). This CDR3 is built from 16 residues. Germline V gene lookup returns CDR1 LGHDT and CDR2 YNNKEL (reference sequence). Trimming removed 4 bases at V and 0 bases at J, with 16 bases between.

The genes are TRBV28 and TRBJ2-2; 16 nucleotides align to TRBD2. The germline gives CDR1 MDHEN, CDR2 SYDVKM. V shed 4 bases and J 7 bases; nucleotides not matched to a gene: 9. CDR3 length equals 18 residues. DNA for the CDR3: TGTGCCAGCAGTTCCCCGGGACTAGCGGGAGGGCCCTTCGGGGAGCTGTTTTTT. As protein: CASSSPGLAGGPFGELFF.

Ten or more counts support this clonotype. The chain links TRBV29-1 to TRBJ2-5; D is uncertain. V dropped 4 bases and J dropped 2 bases, with 11 bases sitting between them. The CDR3 spans 13 residues. Germline assignment: CDR1 SQVTM and CDR2 ANQGSEA. In DNA, the CDR3 is TGCAGCGTTGCAACTCACGCACAAGAGACCCAGTACTTC. Protein: CSVATHAQETQYF.

This clonotype was seen a handful of times. The rearrangement links TRBV20-1 to TRBJ1-2; D is ambiguous. This CDR3 is built from 14 residues. Trimming took off 0 bases at V and 3 bases at J, with 11 bases between the two ends. Germline V gene data show CDR1 as DFQATT and CDR2 as SNEGSKA (reference sequence). This CDR3 is CSARDWGNDYGYTF. The CDR3 coding sequence is TGCAGTGCTAGAGATTGGGGAAACGACTATGGCTACACCTTC.

This clonotype was observed a handful of times. The chain uses TRBV5-4 and TRBJ2-1; D unclear. Trimming took off 0 bases at V and 6 bases at J, with 10 bases between the two ends. From germline, CDR1 is SGHNT and CDR2 YYREEE (reference sequence). The CDR3 spans 14 residues. CDR3 loop: CASSLEAKANEQFF. In DNA form, the CDR3 reads TGTGCCAGCAGCTTGGAGGCGAAGGCCAATGAGCAGTTCTTC.

This clonotype has a count of ten or more. The chain joins TRBV7-8 to TRBJ2-1; possible D gene TRBD2, 6 bases. The CDR3 is made up of 15 amino acids. Germline lookup yields CDR1 SGHVS and CDR2 FQNEAQ. Trimming shortened V by 5 bases and J by 1 base, and 12 bases separated the two germline ends. CDR3 bases: TGTGCCAGCAGCGCCCGGGACTCTTCCTACAATGAGCAGTTCTTC. This codes for CASSARDSSYNEQFF.

This clonotype was found many times. This chain joins TRBV7-6 and TRBJ2-7; TRBD2 aligns across 8 bases. The junction had 14 bases not matched to a gene; V was cut back by 5 bases and J by 2 bases. The CDR3 consists of 17 residues. Germline loops: CDR1 SGHVS, CDR2 FNYEAQ. The CDR3 sequence: CASSPSGGGDRPYEQYF. In nucleotides, the CDR3 is TGTGCCAGCAGCCCTTCGGGGGGGGGAGATCGACCCTACGAGCAGTACTTC.

This clonotype came up a few times. The chain carries TRBV2 and TRBJ2-5; TRBD2 agrees at 14 bases. This CDR3 has 19 amino acids. Germline CDR1 is SNHLY and CDR2 is FYNNEI. Trimming took 5 bases from V and 4 from J; bases not matched to a gene: 15. CDR3 DNA sequence: TGTGCCAGCAGTTACGAGAAGCGAAGCGGACTAGCGGGGGGAGAGACCCAGTACTTC. Protein: CASSYEKRSGLAGGETQYF. The variable domain in full, with the rest retrieved from reference TRBV2 and TRBJ2-5, is EPEVTQTPSHQVTQMGQEVILRCVPISNHLYFYWYRQILGQKVEFLVSFYNNEISEKSEIFDDQFSVERPDGSNFTLKIRSTKLEDSAMYFCASSYEKRSGLAGGETQYFGPGTRLLVL.

The chain employs TRBV19 and TRBJ2-3; 8 bases are a match to TRBD1. The V gene end was trimmed by 4 bases and the J gene end by 3 bases; junction bases not matched to a gene: 9. The CDR3 extends over 16 amino acids. CDR1 and CDR2 from the germline V gene are LNHDA and SQIVND (reference sequence). CDR3 bases: TGTGCCAGTAGTACTCCCCGGGACAGGTTGACAGATACGCAGTATTTT. Protein: CASSTPRDRLTDTQYF.

The chain couples TRBV11-2 to TRBJ1-2; 8 bases fit TRBD1. This CDR3 contains 14 residues. Losses at the gene ends were 0 bases for V and 6 bases for J; bases not matched to a gene: 3. In germline, CDR1 is SGHAT, CDR2 FQNNGV. The CDR3 loop reads CASSLDRGHDGYTF. CDR3 sequence (DNA): TGTGCCAGCAGCTTAGACAGGGGGCATGATGGCTACACCTTC.

This clonotype was detected many times. The gene calls are TRBV10-3 and TRBJ2-5, with 8 bases that match TRBD2. J gave up 2 bases and V 4 bases, and 6 bases lay outside the gene matches. The CDR3 runs to 15 residues. Germline V CDR1 and CDR2: ENHRY, SYGVKD. The CDR3 DNA reads TGTGCCATCAGTGCGGGGGGGACCAATCAAGAGACCCAGTACTTC. Its protein product is CAISAGGTNQETQYF.

This clonotype has just a few counts. The V call is TRBV20-1, the J call TRBJ2-1; D unresolved. CDR3 length: 12 amino acids. Trimming removed 1 base from V and 6 bases from J, with 7 bases in between. Per germline, CDR1 DFQATT and CDR2 SNEGSKA (reference sequence). Here the CDR3 reads CSARVDRNEQFF. The CDR3 nucleotides are TGCAGTGCTAGAGTGGATCGCAATGAGCAGTTCTTC.

This clonotype showed up many times. The chain is built from TRBV7-3 and TRBJ2-1; tentatively, D is TRBD1 (6 bases). V was cut by 5 bases and J by 8 bases, with 16 bases left in between. The CDR3 contains 14 residues. The germline CDR1 and CDR2 sequences are SGHTA and FQGTGA. The DNA of the CDR3 is TGTGCCAGCAGCAGCCTCCACAGGGTCGATGAGCAGTTCTTC. Amino acids: CASSSLHRVDEQFF.

This clonotype was detected a few times. The J gene is TRBJ2-2, the V gene TRBV5-6; the D is unclear. V was trimmed by 4 bases and J by 4 bases, leaving 14 bases between them. The CDR3 spans 15 residues. Germline CDR1 is SGHDT and CDR2 is YYEEEE. CDR3 bases: TGTGCCAGCAGCCCTCGGACCTCGGGCACCGGGGAGCTGTTTTTT. It encodes CASSPRTSGTGELFF.

This chain connects TRBV15 to TRBJ1-4; no reliable D call. The V end was cut by 1 base, the J end by 0 bases, with 3 bases between. The germline V gene encodes CDR1 LNHNV and CDR2 YYDKDF (reference sequence). This CDR3 contains 14 residues. The chain's CDR3 is CATSRAATNEKLFF. The CDR3 DNA follows: TGTGCCACCAGCAGAGCCGCAACTAATGAAAAACTGTTTTTT.

This clonotype was seen only a few times. This chain connects TRBV18 to TRBJ1-3, with D uncertain. Germline CDR1 is KGHSH and CDR2 is LQKENI. Trimming pared 3 bases from V and 8 bases from J, leaving 23 bases between. This CDR3 comprises 17 residues. The CDR3: CASSPGLGRNDRDTIYF. In nucleotides, the CDR3 is TGTGCCAGCTCACCCGGTTTAGGACGGAATGATCGGGACACCATATATTTT.

The sample holds a few counts of this clonotype. The chain is built from TRBV7-8 and TRBJ1-1; D unresolved. The CDR3 is 15 residues long. V was trimmed by 5 bases and J by 8 bases, leaving 21 bases between them. Germline lookup yields CDR1 SGHVS and CDR2 FQNEAQ. The CDR3 region has the DNA TGTGCCAGCAGCCCCCCCGGTCCTGACAATGACGAAGCTTTCTTT. Translating gives CASSPPGPDNDEAFF.

In this sample, this clonotype turned up many times. V is TRBV9 and J is TRBJ2-7; the D gene is possibly TRBD2 (6 bases). The V end was cut by 7 bases, the J end by 5 bases, with 19 bases between. The germline gives CDR1 SGDLS, CDR2 YYNGEE. This CDR3 is 14 amino acids long. CDR3 in amino acids: CASGKMVGSHEQYF. In DNA, the CDR3 is TGTGCCAGCGGAAAAATGGTCGGGAGCCACGAGCAGTACTTC.

The gene calls are TRBV21-1 and TRBJ1-2; no DNA check was done on the table's D call, TRBD1. TRBV21-1 is listed as a pseudogene. This CDR3 is built from 15 residues. The CDR3 protein is CASSREGDSDYGYTF. Here the CDR3 DNA reads TGTGCCAGCAGCAGAGAAGGAGACAGCGACTATGGCTACACCTTC.

The chain is built from TRBV2 and TRBJ2-2; no reliable D call. The V end lost 8 bases, the J end lost 6 bases, and 10 bases lay between the germline ends. Germline CDR1 SNHLY, CDR2 FYNNEI. The CDR3 runs 12 residues. The CDR3 reads CASGFVPGELFF. The CDR3 region has the DNA TGTGCCAGCGGTTTCGTCCCCGGGGAGCTGTTTTTT.

This clonotype appeared a few times. The chain joins TRBV6-5 to TRBJ2-3, with D possibly being TRBD1 (6 bases). Trimming stripped 6 bases from V and 6 bases from J, with 10 bases between. There are 12 residues in the CDR3. Germline V CDR1 and CDR2: MNHEY, SVGAGI. CDR3 bases: TGTGCCAGCAGATCGCAGGGGGATACGCAGTATTTT. Translated: CASRSQGDTQYF.